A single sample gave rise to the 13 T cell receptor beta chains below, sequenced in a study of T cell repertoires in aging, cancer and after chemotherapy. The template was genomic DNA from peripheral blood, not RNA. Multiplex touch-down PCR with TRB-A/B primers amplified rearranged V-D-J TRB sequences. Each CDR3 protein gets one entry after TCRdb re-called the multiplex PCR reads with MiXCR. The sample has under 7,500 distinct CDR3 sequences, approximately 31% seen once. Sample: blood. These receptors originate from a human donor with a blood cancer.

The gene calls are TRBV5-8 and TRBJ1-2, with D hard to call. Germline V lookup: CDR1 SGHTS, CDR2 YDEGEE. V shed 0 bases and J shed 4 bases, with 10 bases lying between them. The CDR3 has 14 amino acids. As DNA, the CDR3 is TGTGCCAGCAGCTTGGTCACATGGACCTATGGCTACACCTTC. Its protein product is CASSLVTWTYGYTF.

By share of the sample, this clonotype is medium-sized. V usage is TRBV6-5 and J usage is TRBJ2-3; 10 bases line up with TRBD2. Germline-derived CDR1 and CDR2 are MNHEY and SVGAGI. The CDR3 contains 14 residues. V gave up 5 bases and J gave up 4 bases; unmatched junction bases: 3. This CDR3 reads CASSLAGESDTQYF. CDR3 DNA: TGTGCCAGCAGTCTAGCGGGAGAATCAGATACGCAGTATTTT.

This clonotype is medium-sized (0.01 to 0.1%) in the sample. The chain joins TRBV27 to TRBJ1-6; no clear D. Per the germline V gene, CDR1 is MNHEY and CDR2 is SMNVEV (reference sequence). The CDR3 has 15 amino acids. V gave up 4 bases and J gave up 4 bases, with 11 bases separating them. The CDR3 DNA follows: TGTGCCAGCAGTTCGCGAGGAGGATATAATTCACCCCTCCACTTT. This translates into CASSSRGGYNSPLHF.

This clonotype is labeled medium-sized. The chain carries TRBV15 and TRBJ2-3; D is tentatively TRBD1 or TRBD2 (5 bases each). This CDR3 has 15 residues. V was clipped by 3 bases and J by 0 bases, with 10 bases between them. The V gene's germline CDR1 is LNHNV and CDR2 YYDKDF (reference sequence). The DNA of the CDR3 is TGTGCCACCAGCAGTGGGACGGGAAGCACAGATACGCAGTATTTT. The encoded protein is CATSSGTGSTDTQYF.

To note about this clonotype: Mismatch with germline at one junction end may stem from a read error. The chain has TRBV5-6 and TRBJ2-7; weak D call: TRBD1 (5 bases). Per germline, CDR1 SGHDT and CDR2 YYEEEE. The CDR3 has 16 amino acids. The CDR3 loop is CASSQGTSGKPYEQYF. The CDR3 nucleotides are TGCGCCAGCAGCCAAGGAACGTCAGGGAAGCCCTACGAGCAGTACTTC.

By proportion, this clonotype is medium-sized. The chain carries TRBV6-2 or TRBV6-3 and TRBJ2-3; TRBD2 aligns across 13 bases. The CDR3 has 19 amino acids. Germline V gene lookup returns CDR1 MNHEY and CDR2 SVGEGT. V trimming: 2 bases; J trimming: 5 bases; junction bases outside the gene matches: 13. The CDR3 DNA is TGTGCCAGCAGTTACCTGGGGGATGGACTAGCGGGAGTGAGAGATACGCAGTATTTT. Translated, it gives CASSYLGDGLAGVRDTQYF.

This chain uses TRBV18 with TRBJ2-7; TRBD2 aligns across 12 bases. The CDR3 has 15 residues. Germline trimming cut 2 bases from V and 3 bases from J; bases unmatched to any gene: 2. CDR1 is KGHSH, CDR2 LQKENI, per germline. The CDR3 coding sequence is TGTGCCAGCTCACCAACGACTAGCGGGGGCTACGAGCAGTACTTC. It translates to CASSPTTSGGYEQYF.

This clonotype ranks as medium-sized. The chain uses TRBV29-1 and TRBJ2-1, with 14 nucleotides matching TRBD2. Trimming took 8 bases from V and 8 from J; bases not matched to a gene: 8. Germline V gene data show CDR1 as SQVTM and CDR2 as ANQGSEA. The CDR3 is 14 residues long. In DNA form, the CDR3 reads TGCAGCCACCAGGGACTAGCGGGAGTCGATGAGCAGTTCTTC. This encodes CSHQGLAGVDEQFF.

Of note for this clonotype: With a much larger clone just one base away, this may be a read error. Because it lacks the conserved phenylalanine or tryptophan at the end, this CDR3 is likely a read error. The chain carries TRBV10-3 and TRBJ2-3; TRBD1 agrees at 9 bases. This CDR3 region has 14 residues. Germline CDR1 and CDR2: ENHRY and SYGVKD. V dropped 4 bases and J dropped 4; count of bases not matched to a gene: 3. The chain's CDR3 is CAISAGQGADTQYL. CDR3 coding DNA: TGTGCCATCAGTGCGGGACAGGGTGCAGATACGCAGTATTTG.

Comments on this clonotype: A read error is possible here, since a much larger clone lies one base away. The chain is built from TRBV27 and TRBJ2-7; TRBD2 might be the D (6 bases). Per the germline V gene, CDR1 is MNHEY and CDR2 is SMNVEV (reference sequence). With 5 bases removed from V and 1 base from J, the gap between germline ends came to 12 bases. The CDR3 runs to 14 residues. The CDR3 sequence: CASSLFRGSYEQYF. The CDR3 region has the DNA TGTGCCAGCAGTCTCTTCCGGGGGTCCTACGAGCAGTACTTC.

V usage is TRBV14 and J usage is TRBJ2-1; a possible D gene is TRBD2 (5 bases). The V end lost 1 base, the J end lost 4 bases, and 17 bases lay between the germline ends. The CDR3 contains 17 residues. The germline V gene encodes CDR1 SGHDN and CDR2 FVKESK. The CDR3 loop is CASSQGLWTPGYNEQFF. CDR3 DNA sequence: TGTGCCAGCAGCCAAGGTCTGTGGACTCCCGGATACAATGAGCAGTTCTTC. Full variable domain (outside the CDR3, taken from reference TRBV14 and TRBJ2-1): EAGVTQFPSHSVIEKGQTVTLRCDPISGHDNLYWYRRVMGKEIKFLLHFVKESKQDESGMPNNRFLAERTGGTYSTLKVQPAELEDSGVYFCASSQGLWTPGYNEQFFGPGTRLTVL.

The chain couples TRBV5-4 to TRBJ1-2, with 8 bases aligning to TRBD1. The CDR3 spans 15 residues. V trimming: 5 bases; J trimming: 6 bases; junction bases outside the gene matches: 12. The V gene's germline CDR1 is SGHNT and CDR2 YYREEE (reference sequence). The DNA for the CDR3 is TGTGCCAGCAGTACAAATATGGACAGGGCTGATGGCTACACCTTC. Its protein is CASSTNMDRADGYTF.

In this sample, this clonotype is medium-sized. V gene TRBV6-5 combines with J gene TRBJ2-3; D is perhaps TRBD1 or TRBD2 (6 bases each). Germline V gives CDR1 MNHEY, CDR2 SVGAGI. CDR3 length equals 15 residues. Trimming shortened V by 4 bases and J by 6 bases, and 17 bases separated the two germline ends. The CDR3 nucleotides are TGTGCCAGCAGTTCCCAGGAGGGGGGAAGGGATACGCAGTATTTT. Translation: CASSSQEGGRDTQYF.